This TCR beta chain was recorded in a study of blood T cells in healthy people across ages. As for this clonotype: What it recognizes is unknown.

Study outcomes and limitations: Without sorted subsets, naive and antigen-experienced compartments could not be conclusively compared. No one knew whether donors had CMV, which possibly confounded expanded clonotype changes.

The V and J ends lost 6 bases and 6 bases, in that order; junction bases with no gene match: 12. CDR3 length equals 15 residues. Germline CDR1 is DFQATT and CDR2 is SNEGSKA (reference sequence). Isolation recovered at least 6 million PBMCs from every sample. The use of a sample-barcoded 5' primer and a J-beta primer mix characterized a second PCR of 7 to 11 cycles. There were at least 2.5 million CDR3-containing paired-end reads obtained from each sample. One entry per CDR3 protein, called by TCRdb with MiXCR from the 5' RACE reads. This table holds about 640,000 distinct CDR3 sequences, approximately 59% found once.

The sequencing input was blood. The clonotype originates from a man in his 60s in good health. The J gene is TRBJ2-1, the V gene TRBV20-1, with 9 nucleotides matching TRBD2. The CDR3 here is CSANLPGLAGNEQFF. The CDR3 region has the DNA TGCAGTGCGAACCTTCCGGGACTAGCTGGCAATGAGCAGTTCTTC.